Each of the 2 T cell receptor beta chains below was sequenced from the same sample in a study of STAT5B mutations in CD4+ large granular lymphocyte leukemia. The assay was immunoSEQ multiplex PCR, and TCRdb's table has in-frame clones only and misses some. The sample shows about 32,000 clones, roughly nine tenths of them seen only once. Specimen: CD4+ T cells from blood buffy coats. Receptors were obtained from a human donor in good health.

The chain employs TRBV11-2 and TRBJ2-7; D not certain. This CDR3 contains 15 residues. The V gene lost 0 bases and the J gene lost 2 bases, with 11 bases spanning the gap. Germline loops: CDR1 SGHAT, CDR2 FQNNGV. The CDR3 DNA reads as TGTGCCAGCAGCTTAGACTCAATGACGACCTACGAGCAGTACTTC. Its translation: CASSLDSMTTYEQYF.

The CDR3 bases are TGCGCCAGCAGCTTGGGGGGTGGGGACACTGAAGCTTTCTTT. It encodes CASSLGGGDTEAFF. The J gene is TRBJ1-1, the V gene TRBV5-1; D unclear. This CDR3 is 14 amino acids long. Trimming left V 0 bases short and J 3 bases short, with 9 bases between. The germline V gene encodes CDR1 SGHRS and CDR2 YFSETQ.